The present T cell receptor (beta chain) was sequenced within a study of blood T cell repertoires in COVID-19. Study-level background: Samples of COVID-19 (acute and convalescent) were obtained from the United States, Italy and Spain.

In the authors' methods: Quantification of nucleated cells was approximated via reference gene primer amplification. The method was immunoSEQ multiplex PCR; TCRdb's version includes in-frame clones alone and lacks a portion of them. V and J calls and clone size are given by that table; D and trimming were obtained from the DNA. The table includes over 100,000 clones, around 89% detected once. Seattle researchers signed up patients amid active infection and tracked them longitudinally. The CDR3 runs to 15 residues. Germline CDR1 SGHDT, CDR2 YYEEEE. The V and J ends lost 0 bases and 4 bases respectively, with 13 bases between them.

The sample comprised peripheral blood. This TCR derives from a man in his 60s with COVID-19, enrolled during active disease. The chain recombines TRBV5-6 with TRBJ1-2, with D unclear. The CDR3 region is CASSLAVGGSYGYTF. The CDR3 nucleotides are TGTGCCAGCAGCTTGGCCGTGGGCGGGAGCTATGGCTACACCTTC.